This T cell receptor (beta chain) was found in a study of blood T cell repertoires in COVID-19. Background on the study: Whether acute or convalescent, the COVID-19 samples came from the United States, Italy and Spain.

Assay: immunoSEQ multiplex PCR; the TCRdb copy retains only in-frame clones and omits some. The data contain some 150,000 clones, roughly 90% of them singletons. Germline CDR1 and CDR2: MNHEY and SVGAGI. CDR3 length: 15 residues. Trimming cost V 7 bases and J 4 bases; bases outside gene matches: 11. The chain joins TRBV6-5 to TRBJ2-7, with 9 bases identical to TRBD2. The sequenced material came from peripheral blood. The sequence was obtained from a woman in her sixties who had recovered from COVID-19. The CDR3 DNA follows: TGTGCCAGCAATCCTACCCCGGGACTAGCTTACGAGCAGTACTTC. Translation gives CASNPTPGLAYEQYF.